This T cell receptor beta chain was documented in a study of siplizumab effects on memory and regulatory T cells. Sequencing used immunoSEQ multiplex PCR; TCRdb keeps in-frame clones, though not all of them. The sample gives about 100,000 clones, about 93% of which show up once; under 0.7% is in the top ten. Whole-study results and caveats: Roughly 80-95% of dividing CD4+ or CD8+ clones were without an attributable naive or memory phenotype.

As regards this clone: Its specificity is not known.

The receptor was isolated from a human donor in good health. The sequencing input was Tregs sorted from blood.

DNA for the CDR3: TGCGCCAGCAGCCAGGCTGCTGGCAGAAACACCATATATTTT. As protein: CASSQAAGRNTIYF. The gene calls are TRBV4-1 and TRBJ1-3; D not certain. Germline V lookup: CDR1 MGHRA, CDR2 YSYEKL. Trimming pared 3 bases from V and 5 bases from J, leaving 11 bases between. CDR3 length: 14 amino acids.